In this sample, the clone carrying this T cell receptor beta chain turned up a few times. The antigen is unknown. This record belongs to a study of cytomegalovirus exposure and HLA in healthy donors. General study results and limits: Approximately 17,000 TCR beta sequences were associated with HLA alleles at 0.05 false discovery rate in a later analysis. Among TCR beta chains of equal frequency, HLA-associated ones were more clonally expanded in a later analysis.

V dropped 4 bases and J dropped 4 bases, with 10 bases sitting between them. In germline, CDR1 is SQVTM, CDR2 ANQGSEA. CDR3 length: 13 amino acids. Both 60 Vbeta primers and 13 Jbeta primers went into the PCR. Authors' processing steps: As a later analysis found, there were tens of millions of unique TCR beta chains, of which around 9.9 million were shared. Method: immunoSEQ multiplex PCR; TCRdb's copy keeps in-frame clones and lacks some. The V and J calls and clone size are taken from that table; D and trimming were inferred from the DNA. Of 180,000 or so clones listed, 75% to 80% were seen once; the top ten hold roughly an eighth.

The chain is built from TRBV29-1 and TRBJ1-4, with D unresolved. This TCR came from a man aged 45-65 years in good health and CMV-seropositive. The sequenced sample was PBMCs. The CDR3 sequence: CSVVSEVNEKLFF. The DNA for the CDR3 is TGCAGCGTTGTGTCAGAAGTTAATGAAAAACTGTTTTTT.